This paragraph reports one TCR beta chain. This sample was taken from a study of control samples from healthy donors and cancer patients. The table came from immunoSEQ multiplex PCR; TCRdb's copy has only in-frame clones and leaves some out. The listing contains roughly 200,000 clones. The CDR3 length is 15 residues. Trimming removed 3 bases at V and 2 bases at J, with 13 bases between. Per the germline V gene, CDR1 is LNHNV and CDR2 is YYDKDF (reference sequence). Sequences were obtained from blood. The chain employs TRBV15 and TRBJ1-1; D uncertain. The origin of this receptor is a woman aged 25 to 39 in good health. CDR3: CATSRGPPANTEAFF. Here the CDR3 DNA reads TGTGCCACCAGCAGGGGCCCCCCTGCAAACACTGAAGCTTTCTTT.